One sample yielded the 8 T cell receptor beta chains listed below, sequenced in a study of control samples from healthy donors and cancer patients. TCRdb keeps only in-frame clones here, not all; method: immunoSEQ multiplex PCR. The sample has 45,000 or so clones, around 87% seen once; the top ten hold roughly a tenth. The sequenced material came from PBMCs. These receptors originate from a woman aged 55-75 years with lung cancer.

The chain carries TRBV7-6 and TRBJ2-3; 11 bases are shared with TRBD2. The germline V gene has CDR1 SGHVS and CDR2 FNYEAQ. This CDR3 contains 17 residues. V shed 1 base, J shed 3 bases, and the junction held 6 bases outside the gene matches. CDR3 region: CASSLGIAGGRTDTQYF. In DNA, the CDR3 is TGTGCCAGCAGCTTAGGAATAGCGGGAGGGCGGACAGATACGCAGTATTTT. The variable domain in full, with the rest retrieved from reference TRBV7-6 and TRBJ2-3, is GAGVSQSPRYKVTKRGQDVALRCDPISGHVSLYWYRQALGQGPEFLTYFNYEAQQDKSGLPNDRFSAERPEGSISTLTIQRTEQRDSAMYRCASSLGIAGGRTDTQYFGPGTRLTVL.

The V call is TRBV6-2 or TRBV6-3, the J call TRBJ2-6; no clear D gene. Per germline, CDR1 MNHEY and CDR2 SVGEGT. This CDR3 spans 15 amino acids. Trimming took 2 bases from V and 0 from J, leaving 5 bases between them. CDR3 amino acids: CASSYDLSGANVLTF. The DNA for the CDR3 is TGTGCCAGCAGTTACGACCTCTCTGGGGCCAACGTCCTGACTTTC.

The chain combines TRBV4-3 with TRBJ2-5, with TRBD2 as a possible D gene (6 bases). Trimming pared 0 bases from V and 5 bases from J, leaving 13 bases between. The CDR3 loop spans 15 amino acids. Germline V gene sequence: CDR1 LGHNA, CDR2 YSLEER. The CDR3 here is CASSQDLIREETQYF. Here the CDR3 DNA reads TGCGCCAGCAGCCAAGATCTAATACGGGAGGAGACCCAGTACTTC.

The chain links TRBV29-1 to TRBJ1-4, with 8 bases fitting TRBD1. The CDR3 is made up of 11 amino acids. V was pared by 7 bases and J by 10 bases, with 5 bases of the junction left unmatched. CDR1 and CDR2 from the germline V gene are SQVTM and ANQGSEA. CDR3 sequence: CSATGGGKLFF. DNA of the CDR3: TGCAGCGCTACAGGGGGAGGAAAACTGTTTTTT.

This clone is medium-sized (0.01 to 0.1%) within its sample. The rearrangement joins TRBV7-9 to TRBJ2-7; 9 nucleotides agree with TRBD1. The V gene end was trimmed by 3 bases and the J gene end by 3 bases; junction bases not matched to a gene: 6. The V gene's germline CDR1 is SEHNR and CDR2 FQNEAQ (reference sequence). The CDR3 has 15 amino acids. CDR3 residues: CASSFLDRGIYEQYF. The CDR3 DNA reads as TGTGCCAGCAGCTTTCTGGACAGGGGCATCTACGAGCAGTACTTC. Combining the CDR3 with reference TRBV7-9 and TRBJ2-7 gives the whole variable domain DTGVSQNPRHKITKRGQNVTFRCDPISEHNRLYWYRQTLGQGPEFLTYFQNEAQLEKSRLLSDRFSAERPKGSFSTLEIQRTEQGDSAMYLCASSFLDRGIYEQYFGPGTRLTVT.

This clone was counted a single time. The chain joins TRBV6-2 or TRBV6-3 to TRBJ1-6; D is uncertain. The CDR3 length is 13 residues. Germline V lookup: CDR1 MNHEY, CDR2 SVGEGT. Trimming removed 5 bases at V and 8 bases at J, with 10 bases between. CDR3: CASSILRDSPLHF. The CDR3 nucleotides read TGTGCCAGCAGTATCTTAAGGGATTCACCCCTCCACTTT.

The genes are TRBV11-3 and TRBJ1-1, with 7 nucleotides matching TRBD1. With V trimmed by 1 base and J by 1 base, 3 bases remained unmatched. CDR3 length equals 15 residues. Germline CDR1 is SGHNT and CDR2 is YENEEA. CDR3 DNA sequence: TGTGCCAGCAGCTTAGGGGGGACAGCGAACACTGAAGCTTTCTTT. Amino acids: CASSLGGTANTEAFF.

The chain links TRBV9 to TRBJ2-7; TRBD2 matches at 8 bases. This CDR3 has 15 residues. CDR1 SGDLS and CDR2 YYNGEE come from the germline V gene. The J segment lost 3 bases and the V segment lost 0 bases, leaving 5 bases of the junction unmatched. The CDR3, as DNA: TGTGCCAGCAGCGTAGAGGGCGCGGGAGGCTACGAGCAGTACTTC. This encodes CASSVEGAGGYEQYF. Together with reference TRBV9 and TRBJ2-7, the CDR3 gives the full variable domain: DSGVTQTPKHLITATGQRVTLRCSPRSGDLSVYWYQQSLDQGLQFLIQYYNGEERAKGNILERFSAQQFPDLHSELNLSSLELGDSALYFCASSVEGAGGYEQYFGPGTRLTVT.